This TCR beta chain was observed in a study of blood T cell repertoires in COVID-19. Sequencing was performed with immunoSEQ multiplex PCR; in TCRdb, only in-frame clones are kept and a portion is missing. The sample holds 55,000 to 70,000 clones, roughly nine tenths seen once. Per germline, CDR1 PRHDT and CDR2 FYEKMQ (reference sequence). V dropped 0 bases and J dropped 2; count of bases not matched to a gene: 6. CDR3 length: 16 residues. The clonotype was recovered from a man aged 35-49 years with COVID-19, enrolled during active disease. The chain uses TRBV13 and TRBJ2-7, with 8 bases matching TRBD1. Sequencing was done on a sample of peripheral blood. CDR3 DNA sequence: TGTGCCAGCAGCTTAGGCGAACCGGGACAGGCCTACGAGCAGTACTTC. The encoded protein is CASSLGEPGQAYEQYF.